Below, 20 T cell receptor beta chains from the same sample are listed, as sequenced in a study. Cells sorted as Tregs were CD4+, CD25+ and CD127-/low. TCRdb reprocessed the 5' RACE reads via MiXCR and lists one record per CDR3 protein. Of tens of thousands of distinct CDR3 sequences listed, approximately 22% are singletons. Sample: Tregs sorted from blood. Every receptor here comes from a female donor with breast cancer.

This clonotype showed up just a few times. The rearrangement joins TRBV29-1 to TRBJ1-2; 12 nucleotides align to TRBD1. CDR1 is SQVTM, CDR2 ANQGSEA, per germline. There are 14 residues in the CDR3. V lost 8 bases, J lost 7 bases, and 11 bases stayed unmatched. CDR3 region: CSTRPGTGGGGYTF. Written as DNA, the CDR3 is TGCAGCACCCGCCCAGGGACAGGGGGCGGTGGCTACACCTTC.

This clonotype was observed at least ten times. V usage is TRBV6-1 and J usage is TRBJ1-3, with no clear D. Germline V gives CDR1 MNHNS, CDR2 SASEGT. The V and J ends lost 7 bases and 0 bases respectively, with 1 base between them. CDR3 length: 11 residues. In DNA form, the CDR3 reads TGTGCCAGCAACTCTGGAAACACCATATATTTT. This sequence encodes CASNSGNTIYF.

This clonotype was observed many times. This sequence joins TRBV29-1 and TRBJ1-2; D ambiguous. Germline V CDR1 and CDR2: SQVTM, ANQGSEA. The V and J ends lost 6 bases and 5 bases respectively, with 10 bases between them. The CDR3 has 11 residues. As DNA, the CDR3 is TGCAGCGTAGCCTTTTCATATGGCTACACCTTC. Translation: CSVAFSYGYTF.

The chain combines TRBV6-2 or TRBV6-3 with TRBJ1-1, with D perhaps TRBD1 (5 bases). Germline CDR1 and CDR2: MNHEY and SVGEGT. The CDR3 covers 13 residues. Trimming removed 6 bases at V and 3 bases at J, with 11 bases between. CDR3 nucleotide sequence: TGTGCCAGCAGCCGCAGGGTTTACACTGAAGCTTTCTTT. This gives the protein CASSRRVYTEAFF.

This clonotype has ten or more counts. The chain joins TRBV4-3 to TRBJ1-2; D is ambiguous. CDR3 length: 16 amino acids. Between the trimmed V and J ends, which lost 0 bases and 5 bases, there was a span of 16 bases. CDR1 LGHNA and CDR2 YSLEER come from the germline V gene. CDR3 sequence (DNA): TGCGCCAGCAGCCAAGATTCGGAGACGGCCTTGTATGGCTACACCTTC. This translates into CASSQDSETALYGYTF.

This clonotype was seen ten or more times. V gene TRBV7-9 combines with J gene TRBJ2-7, with 7 bases fitting TRBD1. From germline, CDR1 is SEHNR and CDR2 FQNEAQ (reference sequence). The CDR3 is made up of 12 amino acids. J lost 6 bases, V lost 4 bases, and 3 bases had no gene match. The DNA for the CDR3 is TGTGCCAGCAGCTCCACAGGGGTCGAGCAGTACTTC. Amino acids: CASSSTGVEQYF.

This clonotype was seen more than once but under ten times. This sequence joins TRBV4-3 and TRBJ2-6; D is unclear. V lost 5 bases and J lost 1, with 12 bases in between. This CDR3 region has 16 residues. Per germline, CDR1 LGHNA and CDR2 YSLEER. Here the CDR3 DNA reads TGCGCCAGCAGCAAAGGGATCGCTTCTGGGGCCAACGTCCTGACTTTC. Translating it yields CASSKGIASGANVLTF.

Turning to this clonotype: This may be a read error: a much more frequent sequence differs by one nucleotide. The chain combines TRBV18 with TRBJ2-7, with 7 bases that match TRBD2. Germline V gives CDR1 KGHSH, CDR2 LQKENI. This CDR3 region has 15 residues. Here the CDR3 DNA reads TGTGCCAGCTCACCACGGGCGGGAGAGACCTACGAGCGGTACTTC. This encodes CASSPRAGETYERYF.

The rearrangement uses TRBV6-2 or TRBV6-3 and TRBJ1-1; 8 bases line up with TRBD1. Per germline, CDR1 MNHEY and CDR2 SVGEGT. V dropped 3 bases and J dropped 6; count of bases not matched to a gene: 6. CDR3 length: 14 amino acids. The CDR3 DNA is TGTGCCAGCAGTTATCAGGGGGCGCGGGCTGAAGCTTTCTTT. The encoded protein is CASSYQGARAEAFF.

This clonotype was detected many times. The chain has TRBV6-1 and TRBJ1-1, with TRBD1 as a possible D gene (5 bases). Trimming stripped 5 bases from V and 10 bases from J, with 14 bases between. The CDR3 runs to 12 residues. CDR1 is MNHNS and CDR2 is SASEGT in the germline V gene. The CDR3 nucleotides read TGTGCCAGCAGTCTAAGGGGTCAGGGAGCTTTCTTT. This codes for CASSLRGQGAFF.

There are many counts of this clonotype. The chain recombines TRBV27 with TRBJ2-3; unclear D gene. The CDR3 is 12 amino acids. Looked up from germline, CDR1 is MNHEY and CDR2 is SMNVEV (reference sequence). V was clipped by 4 bases and J by 4 bases, with 6 bases between them. CDR3 nucleotides: TGTGCCAGCAGTTCTAAGTCAGATACGCAGTATTTT. This gives the protein CASSSKSDTQYF.

The chain carries TRBV10-3 and TRBJ2-2, with TRBD1 identical over 8 bases. The CDR3 is 15 amino acids. CDR1 is ENHRY, CDR2 SYGVKD, per germline. V dropped 5 bases and J dropped 6; count of bases not matched to a gene: 8. The CDR3 DNA follows: TGTGCCATCAGTCCCGGACAGGGTGGATCCGGGGAGCTGTTTTTT. This translates into CAISPGQGGSGELFF.

Concerning this clonotype: This sequence may be a read error, since a much larger clone differs from it by one base. The chain joins TRBV7-2 to TRBJ2-3, with D perhaps TRBD2 (5 bases). The V and J ends lost 7 bases and 2 bases respectively, with 13 bases between them. The germline CDR1 and CDR2 sequences are SGHTA and FQGNSA. The CDR3 loop spans 14 amino acids. The CDR3 reads CASNFWGVTDTQYF. The CDR3 DNA reads as TGTGCCAGCAACTTTTGGGGAGTCACAGATACGCAGTATTTT.

V gene TRBV3-1 combines with J gene TRBJ1-1; D may be TRBD1 (5 bases). The V end lost 5 bases, the J end lost 4 bases, and 17 bases lay between the germline ends. The CDR3 runs to 15 residues. Germline CDR1 is LGHDT and CDR2 is YNNKEL (reference sequence). CDR3 in amino acids: CASSSFPSGGTEAFF. The CDR3, as DNA: TGTGCCAGCAGCTCCTTCCCTTCCGGGGGCACTGAAGCTTTCTTT.

The rearrangement joins TRBV18 to TRBJ1-4, with D possibly matching TRBD1 (6 bases). In germline, CDR1 is KGHSH, CDR2 LQKENI. The CDR3 contains 15 residues. V lost 5 bases, J lost 4 bases, and 14 bases lay in between. The CDR3 DNA reads TGTGCCAGCTCAAGAGGCGGGACACATAATGAAAAACTGTTTTTT. Translated: CASSRGGTHNEKLFF.

Only a few counts were recorded for this clonotype. The rearrangement joins TRBV15 to TRBJ1-1; TRBD1 might be the D (5 bases). The CDR3 is 16 residues long. Germline V gives CDR1 LNHNV, CDR2 YYDKDF (reference sequence). The ends were cut back, 3 bases at V and 0 bases at J, with 14 bases in the middle. The CDR3: CATSSGRVGLNTEAFF. CDR3 DNA: TGTGCCACCAGCAGTGGTCGGGTGGGGCTGAACACTGAAGCTTTCTTT.

This clonotype was detected only a few times. The CDR3 nucleotides are TGTGCCAGCAGCGCGTACGGAAACTCTGGAAACACCATATATTTT. Translating gives CASSAYGNSGNTIYF. This chain uses TRBV9 with TRBJ1-3; D gene ambiguous. Per the germline V gene, CDR1 is SGDLS and CDR2 is YYNGEE. This CDR3 is built from 15 residues. The V gene lost 3 bases and the J gene lost 0 bases, with 10 bases spanning the gap.

This clonotype was picked up a small number of times. The rearrangement links TRBV2 to TRBJ2-1, with 9 bases that match TRBD2. CDR3 length: 15 amino acids. Looked up from germline, CDR1 is SNHLY and CDR2 is FYNNEI. V trimming: 11 bases; J trimming: 0 bases; junction bases outside the gene matches: 8. The chain's CDR3 is CAFGLATSSYNEQFF. The CDR3 DNA follows: TGTGCCTTCGGACTAGCGACGAGCTCCTACAATGAGCAGTTCTTC. Based on the CDR3 plus reference TRBV2 and TRBJ2-1, the full variable domain is EPEVTQTPSHQVTQMGQEVILRCVPISNHLYFYWYRQILGQKVEFLVSFYNNEISEKSEIFDDQFSVERPDGSNFTLKIRSTKLEDSAMYFCAFGLATSSYNEQFFGPGTRLTVL.

This clonotype was recorded many times. The chain joins TRBV5-1 to TRBJ2-2; D remains ambiguous. Trimming cost V 0 bases and J 4 bases, with 7 bases left between them. This CDR3 contains 14 residues. Germline V gene lookup returns CDR1 SGHRS and CDR2 YFSETQ. This CDR3 is CASSLEPATGELFF. CDR3 DNA sequence: TGCGCCAGCAGCTTGGAGCCGGCCACCGGGGAGCTGTTTTTT.

The chain combines TRBV7-6 with TRBJ2-1, with 8 bases aligning to TRBD1. The CDR3 runs 15 residues. The trim removed 5 bases at V and 2 bases at J, leaving 5 bases unmatched. Germline V gives CDR1 SGHVS, CDR2 FNYEAQ. The chain's CDR3 is CASSRTGPTYNEQFF. The CDR3 bases are TGTGCCAGCAGCCGGACAGGGCCTACCTACAATGAGCAGTTCTTC.